This TCR beta chain emerged from a study of CD8 T cells in ankylosing spondylitis. The study, taken as a whole, reports: Reported data indicate significant enrichment of disease-linked clones within matched ankylosing spondylitis synovial fluid.

The table lists this clonotype with a few counts. Its antigen is unknown. The junction does not match germline at one end; this may be a read error. Each CDR3 protein gets one entry after TCRdb re-called the 5' RACE reads with MiXCR. The sample lists around 210,000 distinct CDR3 sequences, less than 9.5% occurring once. The sequence was obtained from a female donor with ankylosing spondylitis or in good health (not recorded which). The material sequenced was blood, either unsorted or a sorted T cell fraction (not recorded which).

CDR3 amino acids: CASSLGTSSHEQYF. Here the CDR3 DNA reads TGTGCCAGCAGCTTAGGGACTAGCTCCCACGAGCAGTACTTC. The chain carries TRBV7-2 and TRBJ2-7, with 8 nucleotides matching TRBD2. The CDR3 length is 14 residues. Germline loops: CDR1 SGHTA, CDR2 FQGNSA. Full variable domain (missing parts from reference TRBV7-2 and TRBJ2-7): GAGVSQSPSNKVTEKGKDVELRCDPISGHTALYWYRQSLGQGLEFLIYFQGNSAPDKSGLPSDRFSAERTGGSVSTLTIQRTQQEDSAVYLCASSLGTSSHEQYFGPGTRLTVT.